Following are 22 T cell receptor beta chains from one sample sequenced in a study of vaccination and CD4 T cells after COVID-19. At the Johns Hopkins FTIC core, DNA taken from cultured CD4+ T cells was sequenced by way of the Oncomine TCR Beta short-read assay. Each CDR3 protein is one row after TCRdb ran MiXCR on the PCR reads. The sample holds around 20,000 distinct CDR3 sequences, approximately 38% seen once. What these receptors recognize is not known. Time point described: late sampling 161 to 241 days after vaccination in a few convalescent patients. Treatment of the sample: roughly ten-day PBMC culture with coronavirus spike peptide pools or control peptides (ViraFEST assay). The sequences come from CD4+ T cells from blood, cultured in vitro, collected about 7 months after SARS-CoV-2 vaccination. These receptors originate from a human donor who had recovered from COVID-19.

In this sample, this clonotype turned up a few times. The rearrangement uses TRBV7-2 and TRBJ2-5, with 8 bases matching TRBD1. The CDR3 loop spans 16 amino acids. V trimming: 3 bases; J trimming: 7 bases; junction bases outside the gene matches: 13. CDR1 and CDR2 (germline): SGHTA, FQGNSA. CDR3 bases: TGTGCCAGCAGCTTGGACACCGGGACAGGCCTAGGGACCCAGTACTTC. Residues: CASSLDTGTGLGTQYF.

This clonotype is deemed medium-sized (0.01 to 0.1%). This rearrangement joins TRBV7-2 to TRBJ1-5; D unclear. CDR1 SGHTA and CDR2 FQGNSA come from the germline V gene. The CDR3 is 13 amino acids. V gave up 1 base and J gave up 5 bases, with 6 bases separating them. The CDR3 is CASSLEPDQPQHF. Written as DNA, the CDR3 is TGTGCCAGCAGCTTAGAGCCGGATCAGCCCCAGCATTTT.

The chain carries TRBV7-9 and TRBJ1-5; D may be TRBD1 (5 bases). Trimming removed 1 base at V and 6 bases at J, with 10 bases between. The CDR3 length is 14 residues. CDR1 SEHNR and CDR2 FQNEAQ come from the germline V gene (reference sequence). CDR3 in DNA: TGTGCCAGCAGCTTAGGGCAGGGCGGTCAGCCCCAGCATTTT. Translation: CASSLGQGGQPQHF.

This clonotype was seen only a few times. This chain joins TRBV20-1 and TRBJ2-7; TRBD2 agrees at 10 bases. J gave up 2 bases and V 3 bases, and 4 bases lay outside the gene matches. Germline CDR1 is DFQATT and CDR2 is SNEGSKA (reference sequence). The CDR3 totals 14 residues. The CDR3 reads CSASSGLAAYEQYF. CDR3 nucleotide sequence: TGCAGTGCTAGTAGCGGACTAGCGGCCTACGAGCAGTACTTC.

The chain recombines TRBV20-1 with TRBJ1-6; TRBD1 agrees at 7 bases. This CDR3 contains 13 residues. Germline CDR1 is DFQATT and CDR2 is SNEGSKA (reference sequence). Unmatched junction bases numbered 4, after V lost 5 bases and J lost 6 bases. CDR3 nucleotide sequence: TGCAGTGCTCCGAGACAGGGTAATTCACCCCTCCACTTT. Translation: CSAPRQGNSPLHF.

The CDR3 DNA sequence: TGTGCCAGCAGCGACCAGCGGGAGGGGGGAGAGACCCAGTACTTC. It yields the protein CASSDQREGGETQYF. The chain is built from TRBV5-4 and TRBJ2-5; TRBD2 aligns across 10 bases. V lost 4 bases and J lost 4; bases outside the gene matches: 7. The CDR3 has 15 amino acids. Germline V CDR1 and CDR2: SGHNT, YYREEE (reference sequence). Full variable domain (rest looked up from reference TRBV5-4 and TRBJ2-5): ETGVTQSPTHLIKTRGQQVTLRCSSQSGHNTVSWYQQALGQGPQFIFQYYREEENGRGNFPPRFSGLQFPNYSSELNVNALELDDSALYLCASSDQREGGETQYFGPGTRLLVL.

This clonotype was counted between two and nine times. V and J are TRBV20-1 and TRBJ2-3, with D possibly matching TRBD2 (7 bases). Looked up from germline, CDR1 is DFQATT and CDR2 is SNEGSKA (reference sequence). V gave up 0 bases and J gave up 3 bases, with 16 bases separating them. The CDR3 contains 16 residues. The CDR3 loop reads CSARDVLGGATDTQYF. The CDR3 DNA sequence: TGCAGTGCTAGAGATGTTTTAGGGGGGGCTACAGATACGCAGTATTTT.

This clonotype was seen a few times. The chain combines TRBV7-9 with TRBJ1-2, with a possible D match to TRBD1 (6 bases). The CDR3 covers 15 residues. Per the germline V gene, CDR1 is SEHNR and CDR2 is FQNEAQ (reference sequence). The germline V and J ends were trimmed by 2 bases and 2 bases, with 12 bases remaining between them. Here the CDR3 reads CASSLRGGPNYGYTF. CDR3 in DNA: TGTGCCAGCAGCTTACGGGGGGGCCCGAACTATGGCTACACCTTC.

The J gene is TRBJ2-7, the V gene TRBV11-3; TRBD1 might be the D (6 bases). Germline V gene lookup returns CDR1 SGHNT and CDR2 YENEEA. The CDR3 consists of 14 residues. Trimming stripped 5 bases from V and 3 bases from J, with 14 bases between. The CDR3 bases are TGTGCCAGCAGCGAAACCCCACAGGGCTACGAGCAGTACTTC. Translating it yields CASSETPQGYEQYF.

V and J are TRBV4-1 and TRBJ2-5; no firm D call. The CDR3 runs 17 residues. Trimming took off 0 bases at V and 3 bases at J, with 17 bases between the two ends. CDR1 and CDR2 from the germline V gene are MGHRA and YSYEKL. The chain's CDR3 is CASSQEPPGRGEETQYF. Written as DNA, the CDR3 is TGCGCCAGCAGCCAAGAGCCCCCAGGACGAGGCGAAGAGACCCAGTACTTC.

This clonotype was observed a few times. V gene TRBV7-8 combines with J gene TRBJ2-7; no clear D gene. The CDR3 totals 13 residues. Trimming removed 5 bases at V and 4 bases at J, with 12 bases between. Germline assignment: CDR1 SGHVS and CDR2 FQNEAQ. The CDR3 loop is CASSPKQWYEQYF. DNA of the CDR3: TGTGCCAGCAGCCCTAAGCAGTGGTACGAGCAGTACTTC. The full variable domain, rest sourced from reference TRBV7-8 and TRBJ2-7, is GAGVSQSPRYKVAKRGQDVALRCDPISGHVSLFWYQQALGQGPEFLTYFQNEAQLDKSGLPSDRFFAERPEGSVSTLKIQRTQQEDSAVYLCASSPKQWYEQYFGPGTRLTVT.

The J gene is TRBJ1-5, the V gene TRBV11-1; tentatively, D is TRBD1 (6 bases). In germline, CDR1 is SGHAT, CDR2 FQDESV (reference sequence). The CDR3 has 14 amino acids. The ends were cut back, 3 bases at V and 7 bases at J, with 13 bases in the middle. CDR3 loop: CASSFQGTAQPQHF. The CDR3 DNA follows: TGTGCCAGCAGCTTCCAGGGGACGGCGCAGCCCCAGCATTTT.

This clonotype was seen only a few times. The chain couples TRBV18 to TRBJ1-1; D is uncertain. The V gene's germline CDR1 is KGHSH and CDR2 LQKENI. Trimming took 6 bases from V and 4 from J, leaving 12 bases between them. The CDR3 length is 13 residues. The CDR3 is CASSRDRGTEAFF. CDR3 coding DNA: TGTGCCAGCTCTCGCGATCGGGGCACTGAAGCTTTCTTT.

This chain uses TRBV6-1 with TRBJ2-7; D call uncertain. Germline loops: CDR1 MNHNS, CDR2 SASEGT. V was pared by 7 bases and J by 2 bases, with 9 bases between. The CDR3 contains 12 residues. The CDR3 loop reads CASTDTAYEQYF. CDR3 nucleotides: TGTGCCAGCACCGATACCGCCTACGAGCAGTACTTC.

J is TRBJ1-2 and V is TRBV20-1; D is ambiguous. The CDR3 is made up of 14 amino acids. Germline values: CDR1 DFQATT, CDR2 SNEGSKA (reference sequence). Trimming shortened V by 6 bases and J by 8 bases, and 22 bases separated the two germline ends. The CDR3 DNA sequence: TGCAGTGCCCTGCCCAACCCCGCGGCCCGAGGCTACACCTTC. Amino acid sequence: CSALPNPAARGYTF.

V and J are TRBV7-9 and TRBJ2-7; 10 bases are shared with TRBD2. The junction had 9 bases not matched to a gene; V was cut back by 1 base and J by 3 bases. This CDR3 contains 17 residues. CDR1 SEHNR and CDR2 FQNEAQ come from the germline V gene (reference sequence). CDR3 residues: CASSLGNPSGRVYEQYF. DNA of the CDR3: TGTGCCAGCAGCTTAGGTAATCCTAGCGGGAGAGTCTACGAGCAGTACTTC.

This clonotype has more than one count but fewer than ten. This chain links TRBV6-4 with TRBJ2-3; 15 nucleotides agree with TRBD2. J was trimmed by 4 bases and V by 2 bases; bases with no gene match: 4. The V gene's germline CDR1 is MRHNA and CDR2 SNTAGT. The CDR3 consists of 17 residues. The CDR3 here is CASSDRGLAGGPDTQYF. The DNA of the CDR3 is TGTGCCAGCAGTGACCGCGGACTAGCGGGGGGGCCAGATACGCAGTATTTT.

This clonotype turned up a few times. The chain links TRBV7-6 to TRBJ2-3; D ambiguous. The CDR3 runs to 15 residues. Trimming pared 3 bases from V and 0 bases from J, leaving 10 bases between. The V gene's germline CDR1 is SGHVS and CDR2 FNYEAQ. CDR3 coding DNA: TGTGCCAGCAGCTTCACCGGGTCTAGCACAGATACGCAGTATTTT. Translating gives CASSFTGSSTDTQYF.

The chain joins TRBV5-4 to TRBJ2-7; D is undetermined. V lost 0 bases and J lost 0, with 10 bases in between. Germline V gene sequence: CDR1 SGHNT, CDR2 YYREEE (reference sequence). The CDR3 consists of 15 residues. The CDR3 DNA sequence: TGTGCCAGCAGCTTGGATGTCGGGTACTCCTACGAGCAGTACTTC. This encodes CASSLDVGYSYEQYF.

This clonotype has only one observation. The chain carries TRBV10-2 and TRBJ1-2, with 8 bases aligning to TRBD1. After removal of 3 bases from V and 4 bases from J, the junction contained 1 base not matched to a gene. Germline loops: CDR1 WSHSY, CDR2 SAAADI. This CDR3 region has 13 residues. As DNA, the CDR3 is TGCGCCAGCAGTGATACAGGGGGCTATGGCTACACCTTC. This translates into CASSDTGGYGYTF.

This chain uses TRBV20-1 with TRBJ1-2, with no clear D. The V end lost 6 bases, the J end lost 2 bases, and 10 bases lay between the germline ends. This CDR3 comprises 12 residues. Germline-derived CDR1 and CDR2 are DFQATT and SNEGSKA (reference sequence). The CDR3 coding sequence is TGCAGTGCCAAGGTCGAAAACTATGGCTACACCTTC. Translation gives CSAKVENYGYTF.

The V and J genes are TRBV7-3 and TRBJ2-7; 7 bases align to TRBD1. The CDR3 consists of 15 residues. V shed 5 bases, J shed 2 bases, and the junction held 9 bases outside the gene matches. Germline V gives CDR1 SGHTA, CDR2 FQGTGA. CDR3 amino acids: CASSLSGTATYEQYF. The CDR3 region has the DNA TGTGCCAGCAGCCTCTCCGGGACAGCGACCTACGAGCAGTACTTC.